This paragraph covers one T cell receptor (beta chain) sequence. Its antigen remains unknown. A much larger clone is a single base away; this may be a read error. The sample comes from a study of early T cells in non-severe SARS-CoV-2 infection. Whole-study results and caveats: The study's VDJdb matching favored anti-spike CD8 responses and missed private and CD4 specificities.

Researchers attached unique molecular identifiers to individual cDNA molecules. TCRdb re-called the 5' RACE reads with MiXCR, one entry per CDR3 protein. The sample includes around 27,000 distinct CDR3 sequences, 2.9% of them seen just once. Germline V gives CDR1 KGHDR, CDR2 SFDVKD. The CDR3 totals 13 residues. V was pared by 4 bases and J by 10 bases, with 7 bases of the junction left unmatched. The chain joins TRBV24-1 to TRBJ1-1, with 8 bases matching TRBD1. The TCR sequence derives from an adult who was a healthcare worker with PCR-confirmed SARS-CoV-2 infection or an uninfected control (not recorded which). Sequencing was carried out using whole blood. CDR3 amino acids: CATSDSDRVRAFF. The CDR3 DNA follows: TGTGCCACCAGTGACTCGGACAGGGTACGAGCTTTCTTT.